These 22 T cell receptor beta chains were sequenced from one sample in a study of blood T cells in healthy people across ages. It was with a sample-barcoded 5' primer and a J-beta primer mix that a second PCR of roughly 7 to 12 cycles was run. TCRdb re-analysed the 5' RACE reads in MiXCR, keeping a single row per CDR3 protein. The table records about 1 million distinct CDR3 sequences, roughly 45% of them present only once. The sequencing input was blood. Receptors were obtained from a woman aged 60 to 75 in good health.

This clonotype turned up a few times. CDR3 sequence (DNA): TGTGCCACCAGTGATTTCAATATTCGACAGGGTAGGCCCTACAATGAGCAGTTCTTC. Translation: CATSDFNIRQGRPYNEQFF. The chain carries TRBV24-1 and TRBJ2-1; 7 nucleotides agree with TRBD1. The germline CDR1 and CDR2 sequences are KGHDR and SFDVKD. V gave up 1 base and J gave up 2 bases; unmatched junction bases: 13. This CDR3 is 19 amino acids long.

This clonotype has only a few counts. The CDR3 loop is CSVDGGGQGRGTEAFF. Here the CDR3 DNA reads TGCAGCGTTGACGGGGGTGGACAGGGGAGAGGCACTGAAGCTTTCTTT. V gene TRBV29-1 combines with J gene TRBJ1-1; 9 bases agree with TRBD1. The ends lost 3 bases at V and 4 bases at J; junction bases unmatched: 12. Germline CDR1 and CDR2: SQVTM and ANQGSEA. The CDR3 runs 16 residues.

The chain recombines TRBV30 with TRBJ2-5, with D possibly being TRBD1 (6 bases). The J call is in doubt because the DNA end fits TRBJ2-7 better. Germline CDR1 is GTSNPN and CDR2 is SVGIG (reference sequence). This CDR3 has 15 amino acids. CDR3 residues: CAWSVRGTGPYEQYF. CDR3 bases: TGTGCCTGGAGTGTAAGGGGGACGGGACCCTACGAGCAGTACTTC.

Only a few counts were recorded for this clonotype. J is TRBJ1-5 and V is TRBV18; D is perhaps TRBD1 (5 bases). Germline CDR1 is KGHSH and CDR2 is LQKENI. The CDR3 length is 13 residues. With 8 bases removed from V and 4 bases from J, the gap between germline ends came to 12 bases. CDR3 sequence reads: CASRGAENQPQHF. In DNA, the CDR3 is TGTGCCAGCCGTGGGGCAGAAAATCAGCCCCAGCATTTT.

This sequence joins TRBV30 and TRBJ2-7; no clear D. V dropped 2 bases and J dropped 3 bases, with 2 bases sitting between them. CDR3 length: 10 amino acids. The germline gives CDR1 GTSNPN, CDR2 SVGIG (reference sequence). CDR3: CAWSNYEQYF. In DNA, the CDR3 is TGTGCCTGGAGTAACTACGAGCAGTACTTC.

The CDR3 bases are TGTGCCAGCAGCCAAGCGACGGGACAGGGGATTTGGGGCTACACCTTC. Translation gives CASSQATGQGIWGYTF. The chain employs TRBV14 and TRBJ1-2, with 10 nucleotides matching TRBD1. Germline-derived CDR1 and CDR2 are SGHDN and FVKESK. CDR3 length: 16 amino acids. V was pared by 1 base and J by 8 bases, with 10 bases of the junction left unmatched. Full variable domain (rest looked up from reference TRBV14 and TRBJ1-2): EAGVTQFPSHSVIEKGQTVTLRCDPISGHDNLYWYRRVMGKEIKFLLHFVKESKQDESGMPNNRFLAERTGGTYSTLKVQPAELEDSGVYFCASSQATGQGIWGYTFGSGTRLTVV.

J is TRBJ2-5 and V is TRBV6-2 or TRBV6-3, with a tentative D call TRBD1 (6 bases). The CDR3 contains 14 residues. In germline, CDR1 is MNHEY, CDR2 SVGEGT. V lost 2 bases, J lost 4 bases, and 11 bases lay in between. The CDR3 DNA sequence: TGTGCCAGCAGTTACCAGATACAGGGAGAGACCCAGTACTTC. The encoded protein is CASSYQIQGETQYF.

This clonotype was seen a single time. Here the CDR3 DNA reads TGTGCCAGCAGCCCCGCTAGCGGGTTTTCCTACGAGCAGTACTTC. It specifies CASSPASGFSYEQYF. This sequence joins TRBV9 and TRBJ2-7; 8 bases fit TRBD2. This CDR3 has 15 residues. Per the germline V gene, CDR1 is SGDLS and CDR2 is YYNGEE. J lost 1 base, V lost 4 bases, and 7 bases had no gene match.

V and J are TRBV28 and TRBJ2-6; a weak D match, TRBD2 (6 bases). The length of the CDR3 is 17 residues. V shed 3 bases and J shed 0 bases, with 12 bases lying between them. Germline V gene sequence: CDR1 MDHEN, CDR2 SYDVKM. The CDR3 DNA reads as TGTGCCAGCAGTTTTCGGGGGACCCACTCTGGGGCCAACGTCCTGACTTTC. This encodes CASSFRGTHSGANVLTF.

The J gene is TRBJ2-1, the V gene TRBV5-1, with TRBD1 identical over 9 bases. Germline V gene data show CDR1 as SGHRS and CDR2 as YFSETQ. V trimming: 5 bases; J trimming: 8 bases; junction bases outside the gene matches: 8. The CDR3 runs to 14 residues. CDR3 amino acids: CASSRDRENYEQFF. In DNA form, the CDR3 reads TGCGCCAGCAGTCGGGACAGGGAAAACTATGAGCAGTTCTTC.

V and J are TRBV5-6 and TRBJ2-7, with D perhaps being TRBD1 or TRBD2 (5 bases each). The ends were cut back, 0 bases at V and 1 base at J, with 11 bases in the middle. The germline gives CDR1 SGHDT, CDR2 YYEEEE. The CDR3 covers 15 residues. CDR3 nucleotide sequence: TGTGCCAGCAGCTTGGGTTGGGGGTCATCCTACGAGCAGTACTTC. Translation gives CASSLGWGSSYEQYF.

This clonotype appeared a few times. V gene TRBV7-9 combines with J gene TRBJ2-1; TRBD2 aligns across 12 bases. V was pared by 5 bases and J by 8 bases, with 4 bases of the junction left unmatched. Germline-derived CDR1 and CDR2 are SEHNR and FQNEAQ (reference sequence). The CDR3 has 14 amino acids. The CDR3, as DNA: TGTGCCAGCAGCCTAACTAGCGGGAGGTATGAGCAGTTCTTC. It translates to CASSLTSGRYEQFF.

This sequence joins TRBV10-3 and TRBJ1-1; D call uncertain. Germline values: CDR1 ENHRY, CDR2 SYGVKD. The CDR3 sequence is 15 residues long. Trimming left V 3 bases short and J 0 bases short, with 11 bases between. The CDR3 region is CAISDRVSMNTEAFF. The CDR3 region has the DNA TGTGCCATCAGTGATCGGGTCAGCATGAACACTGAAGCTTTCTTT.

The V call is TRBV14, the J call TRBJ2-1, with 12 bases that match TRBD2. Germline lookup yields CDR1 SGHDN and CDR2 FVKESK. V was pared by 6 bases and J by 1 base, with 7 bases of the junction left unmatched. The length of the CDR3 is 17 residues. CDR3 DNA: TGTGCCAGCAGGCCGACTAGCGGGAGTAGATCCTACAATGAGCAGTTCTTC. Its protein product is CASRPTSGSRSYNEQFF.

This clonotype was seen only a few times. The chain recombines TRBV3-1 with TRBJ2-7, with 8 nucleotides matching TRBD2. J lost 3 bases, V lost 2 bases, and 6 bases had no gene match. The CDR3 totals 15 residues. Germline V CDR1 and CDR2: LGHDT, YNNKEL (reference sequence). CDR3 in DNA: TGTGCCAGCAGCCAAACTCGCGGGAGGTTCTACGAGCAGTACTTC. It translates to CASSQTRGRFYEQYF.

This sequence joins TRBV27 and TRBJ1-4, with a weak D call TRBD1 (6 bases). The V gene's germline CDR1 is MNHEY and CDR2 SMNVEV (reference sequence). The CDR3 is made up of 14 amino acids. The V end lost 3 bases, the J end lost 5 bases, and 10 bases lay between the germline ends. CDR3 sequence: CASSFWGANEKLFF. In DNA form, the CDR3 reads TGTGCCAGCAGTTTCTGGGGGGCGAATGAAAAACTGTTTTTT.

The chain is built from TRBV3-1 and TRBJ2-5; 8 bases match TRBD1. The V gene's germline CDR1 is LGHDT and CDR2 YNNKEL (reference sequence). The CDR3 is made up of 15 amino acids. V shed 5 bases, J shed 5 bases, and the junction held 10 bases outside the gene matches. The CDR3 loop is CASSSTGGFEETQYF. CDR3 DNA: TGTGCCAGCAGCTCCACAGGGGGGTTTGAGGAGACCCAGTACTTC.

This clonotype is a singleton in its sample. This CDR3 reads CSASSLAGNRDIQYF. For the CDR3, the DNA is TGCAGTGCTTCTTCCCTAGCGGGAAATAGAGACATTCAGTACTTC. J is TRBJ2-7 and V is TRBV20-1; 9 positions match TRBD2. Near its end, the DNA agrees better with TRBJ2-4, so the J call may be wrong. Germline V gene sequence: CDR1 DFQATT, CDR2 SNEGSKA (reference sequence). The CDR3 totals 15 residues.

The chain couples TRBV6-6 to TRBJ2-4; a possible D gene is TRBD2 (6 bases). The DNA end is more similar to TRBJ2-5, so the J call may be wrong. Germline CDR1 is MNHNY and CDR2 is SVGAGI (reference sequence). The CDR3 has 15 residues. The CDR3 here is CASSYQGLTGGTQYF. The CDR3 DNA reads TGTGCCAGCAGTTACCAGGGACTCACTGGGGGGACCCAGTACTTC.

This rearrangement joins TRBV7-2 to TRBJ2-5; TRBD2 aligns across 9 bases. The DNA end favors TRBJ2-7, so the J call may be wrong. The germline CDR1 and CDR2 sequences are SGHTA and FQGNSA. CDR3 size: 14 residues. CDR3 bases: TGTGCCAGCAGCTTAAGGAGCGGGAGGAACGAGCAGTACTTC. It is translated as CASSLRSGRNEQYF.

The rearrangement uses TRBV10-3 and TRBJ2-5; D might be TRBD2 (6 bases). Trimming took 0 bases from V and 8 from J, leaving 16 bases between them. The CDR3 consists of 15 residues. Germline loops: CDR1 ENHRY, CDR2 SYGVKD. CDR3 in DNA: TGTGCCATCAGTGAGTCGAACGGCCAGGAGGGCACCCAGTACTTC. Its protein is CAISESNGQEGTQYF.

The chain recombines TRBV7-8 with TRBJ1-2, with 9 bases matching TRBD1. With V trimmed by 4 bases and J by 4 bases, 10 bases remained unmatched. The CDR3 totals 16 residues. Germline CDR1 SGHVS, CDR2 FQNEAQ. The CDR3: CASSSARDRVTYGYTF. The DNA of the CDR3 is TGTGCCAGCAGCTCGGCGCGGGACAGGGTGACCTATGGCTACACCTTC.